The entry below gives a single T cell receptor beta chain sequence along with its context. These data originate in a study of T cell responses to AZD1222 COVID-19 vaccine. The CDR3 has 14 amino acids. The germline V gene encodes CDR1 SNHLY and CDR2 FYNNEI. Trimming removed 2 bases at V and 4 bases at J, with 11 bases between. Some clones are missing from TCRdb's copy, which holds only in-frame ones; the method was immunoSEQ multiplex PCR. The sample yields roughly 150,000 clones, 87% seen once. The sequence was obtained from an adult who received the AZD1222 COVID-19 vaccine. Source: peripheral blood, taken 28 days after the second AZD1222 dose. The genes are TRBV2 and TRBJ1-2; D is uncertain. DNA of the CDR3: TGTGCCAGCAGTGAATCCGGGAAGTCCTATGGCTACACCTTC. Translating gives CASSESGKSYGYTF.